In its sample, the clone carrying this T cell receptor (beta chain) was seen many times. The CDR3 is 12 amino acids. The V end lost 8 bases, the J end lost 3 bases, and 11 bases lay between the germline ends. CDR1 is SGHAT and CDR2 is FQNNGV in the germline V gene. Investigators prepared the TCR beta libraries by applying iRepertoire HTBI primers and Arm-PCR of CDR3 regions. TCRdb called the multiplex PCR reads again in MiXCR, with one record for every CDR3 protein. The table lists 680,000 or so distinct CDR3 sequences, roughly 15% of them singletons. These data are taken from a study of regulatory T cells in long-lasting Graves disease. Indicated time point: newly diagnosed GD, antithyroid drugs for less than 3 months. PBMC RNA served as the TCR library source. These data were likewise used in another study, on T cells in Graves' hyperthyroidism and ophthalmopathy.

The input for sequencing was peripheral blood mononuclear cells (PBMCs), taken at new diagnosis, from a patient treated with antithyroid drugs. The sequence came from a young woman with Graves disease. The chain links TRBV11-2 to TRBJ2-7; either TRBD1 or TRBD2 may supply D (5 bases each). For the CDR3, the DNA is TGTGCCAGCGCCGGGACCCTCTACGAGCAGTACTTC. Amino acid sequence: CASAGTLYEQYF.